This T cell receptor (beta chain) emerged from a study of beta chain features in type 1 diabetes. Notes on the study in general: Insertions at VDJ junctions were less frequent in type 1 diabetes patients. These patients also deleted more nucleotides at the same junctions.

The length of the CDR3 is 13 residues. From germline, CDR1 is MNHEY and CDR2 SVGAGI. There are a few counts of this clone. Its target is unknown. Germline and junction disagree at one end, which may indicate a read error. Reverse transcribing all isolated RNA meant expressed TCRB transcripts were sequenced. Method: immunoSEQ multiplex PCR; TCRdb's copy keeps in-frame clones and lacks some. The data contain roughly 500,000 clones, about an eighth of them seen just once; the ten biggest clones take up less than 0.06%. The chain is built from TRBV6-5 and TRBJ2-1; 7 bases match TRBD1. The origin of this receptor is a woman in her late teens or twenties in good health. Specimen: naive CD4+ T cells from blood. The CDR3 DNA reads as TGTGCCAGCAGTTACTCGTTAACAGGGGCCCCGGTCTTC. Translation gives CASSYSLTGAPVF.